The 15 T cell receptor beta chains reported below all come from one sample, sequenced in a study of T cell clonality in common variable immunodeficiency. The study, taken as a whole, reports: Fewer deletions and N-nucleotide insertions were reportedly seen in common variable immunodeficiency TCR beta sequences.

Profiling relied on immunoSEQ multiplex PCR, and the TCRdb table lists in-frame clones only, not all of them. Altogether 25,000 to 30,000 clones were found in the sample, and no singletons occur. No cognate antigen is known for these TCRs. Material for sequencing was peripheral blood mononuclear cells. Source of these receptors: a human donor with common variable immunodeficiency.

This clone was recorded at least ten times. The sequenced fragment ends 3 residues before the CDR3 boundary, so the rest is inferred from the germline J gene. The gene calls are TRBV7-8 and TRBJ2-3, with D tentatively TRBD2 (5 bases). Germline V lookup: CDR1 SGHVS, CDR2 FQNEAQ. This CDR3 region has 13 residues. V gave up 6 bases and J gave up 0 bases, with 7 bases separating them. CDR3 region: CASRAASTDTQYF. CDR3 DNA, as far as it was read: TGTGCCAGCAGAGCGGCAAGCACAGATACG.

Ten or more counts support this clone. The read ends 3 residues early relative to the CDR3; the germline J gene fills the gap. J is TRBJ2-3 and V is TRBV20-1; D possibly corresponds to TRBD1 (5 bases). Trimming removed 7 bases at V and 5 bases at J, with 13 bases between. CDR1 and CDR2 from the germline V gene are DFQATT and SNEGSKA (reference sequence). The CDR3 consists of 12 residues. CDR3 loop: CSGAGPQDTQYF. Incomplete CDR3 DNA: TGCAGTGGGGCAGGGCCTCAAGATACG.

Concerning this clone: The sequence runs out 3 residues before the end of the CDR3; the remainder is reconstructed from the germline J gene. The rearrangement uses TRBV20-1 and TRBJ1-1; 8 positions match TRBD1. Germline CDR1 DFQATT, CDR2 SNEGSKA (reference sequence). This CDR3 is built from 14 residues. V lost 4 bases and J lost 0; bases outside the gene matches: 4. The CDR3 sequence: CSATGQGMNTEAFF. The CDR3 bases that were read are TGCAGTGCTACCGGACAGGGAATGAACACTGAA.

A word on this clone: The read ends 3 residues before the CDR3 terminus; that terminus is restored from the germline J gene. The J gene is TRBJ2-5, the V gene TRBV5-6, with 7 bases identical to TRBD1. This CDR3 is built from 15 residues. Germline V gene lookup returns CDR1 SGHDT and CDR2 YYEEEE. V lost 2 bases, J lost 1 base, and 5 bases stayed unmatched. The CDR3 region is CASSFGTVPQETQYF. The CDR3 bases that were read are TGTGCCAGCAGCTTCGGGACAGTACCCCAAGAGACC.

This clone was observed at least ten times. CDR3 sequence: CASSATGGAYTEAFF. CDR3 bases read: TGCGCCAGCAGCGCGACAGGGGGTGCGTACACTGAA. The rearrangement joins TRBV5-1 to TRBJ1-1; 9 bases map to TRBD1. The CDR3 end is not reached by the read, which stops 3 residues before it; the germline J gene fills it in. The CDR3 contains 15 residues. Trimming at V came to 4 bases and at J to 3 bases, leaving 7 bases not matched to a gene. CDR1 and CDR2 (germline): SGHRS, YFSETQ.

This CDR3 is CSARQHINTYEQYF. The sequenced CDR3 bases are TGCAGTGCTCGACAGCACATCAATACATACGAG. The chain couples TRBV20-1 to TRBJ2-7; D is perhaps TRBD1 (5 bases). The sequence runs out 3 residues before the end of the CDR3; the remainder is reconstructed from the germline J gene. Germline loops: CDR1 DFQATT, CDR2 SNEGSKA (reference sequence). With 5 bases removed from V and 4 bases from J, the gap between germline ends came to 18 bases. The CDR3 runs to 14 residues.

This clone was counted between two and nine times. CDR3 in amino acids: CAWSVSGAGTIYF. The part of the CDR3 DNA that was read is TGTGCCTGGAGTGTATCAGGGGCGGGCACC. The V and J genes are TRBV30 and TRBJ1-3, with a weak D call TRBD1 (6 bases). The read halts 3 residues ahead of the CDR3 end, with the missing end drawn from the germline J gene. Germline CDR1 is GTSNPN and CDR2 is SVGIG (reference sequence). The CDR3 totals 13 residues. The germline V and J ends were trimmed by 0 bases and 9 bases, with 12 bases remaining between them.

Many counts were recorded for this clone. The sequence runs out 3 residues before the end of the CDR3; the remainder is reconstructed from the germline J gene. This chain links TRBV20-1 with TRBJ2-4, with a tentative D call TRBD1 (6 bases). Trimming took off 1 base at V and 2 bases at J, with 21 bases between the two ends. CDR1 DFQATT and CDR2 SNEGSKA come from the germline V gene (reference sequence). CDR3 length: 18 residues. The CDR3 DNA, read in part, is TGCAGTGCTAGAGGGGCAGGGGCGGGTCTTGTGTCCAAAAACATT. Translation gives CSARGAGAGLVSKNI. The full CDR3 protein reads CSARGAGAGLVSKNIQYF.

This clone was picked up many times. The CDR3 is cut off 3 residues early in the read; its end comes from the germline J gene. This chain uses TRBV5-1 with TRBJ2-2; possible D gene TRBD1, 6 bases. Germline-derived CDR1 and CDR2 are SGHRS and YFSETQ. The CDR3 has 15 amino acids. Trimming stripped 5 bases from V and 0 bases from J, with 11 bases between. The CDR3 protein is CASSYQGSNTGELFF. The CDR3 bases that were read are TGCGCCAGCAGTTACCAGGGGTCGAACACCGGGGAG.

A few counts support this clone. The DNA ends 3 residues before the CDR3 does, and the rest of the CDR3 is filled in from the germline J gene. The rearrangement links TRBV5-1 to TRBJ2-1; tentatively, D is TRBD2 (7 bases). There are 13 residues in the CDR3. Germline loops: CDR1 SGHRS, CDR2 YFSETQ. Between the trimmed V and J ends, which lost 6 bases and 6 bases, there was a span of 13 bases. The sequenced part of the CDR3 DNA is TGCGCCAGCAACAGGGAGGGGGTCAATGAG. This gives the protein CASNREGVNE. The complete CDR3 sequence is CASNREGVNEQFF.

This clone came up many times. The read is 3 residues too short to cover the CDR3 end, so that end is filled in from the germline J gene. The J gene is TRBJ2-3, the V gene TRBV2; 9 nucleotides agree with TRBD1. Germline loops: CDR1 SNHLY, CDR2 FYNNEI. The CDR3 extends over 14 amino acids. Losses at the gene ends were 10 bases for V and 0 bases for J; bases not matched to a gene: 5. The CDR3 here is CATTQGASTDTQYF. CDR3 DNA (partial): TGTGCCACGACACAGGGGGCTAGCACAGATACG.

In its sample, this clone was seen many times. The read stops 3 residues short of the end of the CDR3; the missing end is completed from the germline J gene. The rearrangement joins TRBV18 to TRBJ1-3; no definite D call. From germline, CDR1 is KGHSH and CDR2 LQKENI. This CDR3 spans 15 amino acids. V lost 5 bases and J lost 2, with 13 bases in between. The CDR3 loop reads CASSNFQVPGNTIYF. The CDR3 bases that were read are TGTGCCAGCTCAAACTTCCAGGTACCTGGAAACACC.

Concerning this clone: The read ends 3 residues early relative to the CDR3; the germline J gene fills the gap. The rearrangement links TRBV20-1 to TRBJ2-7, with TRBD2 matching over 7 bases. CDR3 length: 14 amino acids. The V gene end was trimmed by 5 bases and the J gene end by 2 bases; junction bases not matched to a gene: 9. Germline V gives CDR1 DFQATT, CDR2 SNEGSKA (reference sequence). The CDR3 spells CSALDTSATYEQYF. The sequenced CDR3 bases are TGCAGTGCTCTCGACACTAGCGCCACCTACGAG.

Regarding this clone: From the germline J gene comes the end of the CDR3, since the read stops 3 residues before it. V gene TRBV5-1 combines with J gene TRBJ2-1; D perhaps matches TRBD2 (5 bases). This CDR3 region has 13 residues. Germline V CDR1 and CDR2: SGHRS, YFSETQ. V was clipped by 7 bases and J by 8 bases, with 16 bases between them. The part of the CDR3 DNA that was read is TGCGCCAGCTTCGACACTAGGGTCGATGAG. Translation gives CASFDTRVDE. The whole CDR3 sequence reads CASFDTRVDEQFF.

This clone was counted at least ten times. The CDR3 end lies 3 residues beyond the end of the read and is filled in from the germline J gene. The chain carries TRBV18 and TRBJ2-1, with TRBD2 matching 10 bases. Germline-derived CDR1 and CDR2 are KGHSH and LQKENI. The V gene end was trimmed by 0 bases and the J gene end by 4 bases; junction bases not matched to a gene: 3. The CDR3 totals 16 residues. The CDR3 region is CASSPPSAGGYNEQFF. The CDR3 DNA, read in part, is TGTGCCAGCTCACCACCGTCAGCGGGAGGGTACAATGAG.